This T cell receptor beta chain is from a study of OX40 agonist ivuxolimab in advanced cancers. Notes on the study in general: Both blood CD4+ and CD8+ T cells showed clonal growth by week 6 at 0.1 to 3.0 mg/kg. Partial responders dosed at 0.1-3.0 mg/kg displayed clonal expansion ranking among the lowest. CD4+ T cells averaged fewer expanded clones than CD8+ T cells.

Sequenced by immunoSEQ multiplex PCR; TCRdb stores in-frame clones only, minus some. The sample has around 74,000 clones, roughly 90% seen once. This clone was seen a handful of times. Its antigen is as yet unknown. V was cut by 5 bases and J by 0 bases, with 10 bases left in between. Germline CDR1 SGHTA, CDR2 FQGNSA. The length of the CDR3 is 14 residues. Patients with autoimmune history or systemic immunosuppression were excluded. The receptor was derived from an adult with an advanced solid tumor such as melanoma, head and neck, liver or kidney cancer. The V and J genes are TRBV7-2 and TRBJ1-2; maybe TRBD1 (6 bases). The sequences come from CD4+ or CD8+ T cells sorted from blood, collected in a trial of the OX40 agonist ivuxolimab. The CDR3 sequence: CASSPWTANYGYTF. In nucleotides, the CDR3 is TGTGCCAGCAGCCCCTGGACAGCTAACTATGGCTACACCTTC.